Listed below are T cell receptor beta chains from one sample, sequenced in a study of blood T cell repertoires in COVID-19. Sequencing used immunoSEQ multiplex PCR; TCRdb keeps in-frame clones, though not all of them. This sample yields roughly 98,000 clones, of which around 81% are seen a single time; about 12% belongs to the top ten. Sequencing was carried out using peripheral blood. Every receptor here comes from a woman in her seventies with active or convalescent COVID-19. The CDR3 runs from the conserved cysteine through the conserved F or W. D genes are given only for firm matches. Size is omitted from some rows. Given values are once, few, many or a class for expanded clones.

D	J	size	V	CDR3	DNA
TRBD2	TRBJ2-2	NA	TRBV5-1	CASTMSSGGTGELFF	TGCGCCAGTACGATGTCTAGCGGGGGGACCGGGGAGCTGTTTTTT
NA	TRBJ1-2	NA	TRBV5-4	CASSLAEREGYTF	TGTGCCAGCAGCTTGGCCGAGAGGGAAGGCTACACCTTC
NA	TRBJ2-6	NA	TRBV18	CASSPQRSGANVLTF	TGTGCCAGCTCACCACAGCGATCTGGGGCCAACGTCCTGACTTTC
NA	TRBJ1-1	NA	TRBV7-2	CASSYQTDRWGTEAFF	TGTGCCAGCAGCTACCAAACTGACAGGTGGGGAACTGAAGCTTTCTTT
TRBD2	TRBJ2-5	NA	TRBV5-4	CASSLTSGGQETQYF	TGTGCCAGCAGTTTGACTAGCGGGGGGCAAGAGACCCAGTACTTC
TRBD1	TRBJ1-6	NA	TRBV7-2	CASSPPADRGNSPLHF	TGTGCCAGCAGCCCTCCGGCAGACAGGGGTAATTCACCCCTCCACTTT
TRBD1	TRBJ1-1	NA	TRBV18	CASSPNRGNTEAFF	TGTGCCAGCTCACCAAACAGGGGGAACACTGAAGCTTTCTTT
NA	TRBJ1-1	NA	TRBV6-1	CASSEVTDQAFF	TGTGCCAGCAGTGAAGTAACAGACCAAGCTTTCTTT
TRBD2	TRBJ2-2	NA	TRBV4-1	CASSQLLAGVVTGELFF	TGCGCCAGCAGCCAGCTCCTAGCGGGGGTCGTCACCGGGGAGCTGTTTTTT
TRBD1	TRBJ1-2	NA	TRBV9	CASSGRTGGNYGYTF	TGTGCCAGCAGCGGCCGGACAGGGGGGAACTATGGCTACACCTTC
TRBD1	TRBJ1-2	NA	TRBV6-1	CASSGGRAAGGYGYTF	TGTGCCAGCAGTGGAGGCAGGGCAGCAGGGGGCTATGGCTACACCTTC
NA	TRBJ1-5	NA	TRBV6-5	CASRGGSNQPQHF	TGTGCCAGCAGGGGGGGTAGCAATCAGCCCCAGCATTTT
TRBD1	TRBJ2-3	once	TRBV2	CASSAGQGSTDTQYF	TGTGCCAGCAGTGCTGGACAGGGTAGCACAGATACGCAGTATTTT
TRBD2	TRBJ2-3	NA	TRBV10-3	CAITPSGGAADTQYF	TGTGCCATCACCCCTAGCGGGGGGGCGGCAGATACGCAGTATTTT
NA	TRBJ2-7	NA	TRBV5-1	CASSLQGTLSYEQYF	TGCGCCAGCAGCTTGCAGGGGACGCTATCCTACGAGCAGTACTTC
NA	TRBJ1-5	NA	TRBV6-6	CASSGRGPYQPQHF	TGTGCCAGCAGTGGCAGGGGACCCTATCAGCCCCAGCATTTT
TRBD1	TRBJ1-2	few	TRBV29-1	CSVGQGATNYGYTF	TGCAGCGTGGGACAGGGGGCGACTAACTATGGCTACACCTTC
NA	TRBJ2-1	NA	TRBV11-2	CASSLDRVYNEQFF	TGTGCCAGCAGCTTAGACAGGGTATACAATGAGCAGTTCTTC
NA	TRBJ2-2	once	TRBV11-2	CASSFLRGTSGGELFF	TGTGCCAGCAGCTTTTTGCGGGGCACATCGGGCGGGGAGCTGTTTTTT
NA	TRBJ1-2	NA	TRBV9	CASSVGGSLFYGYTF	TGTGCCAGCAGCGTAGGGGGCAGTCTGTTCTATGGCTACACCTTC
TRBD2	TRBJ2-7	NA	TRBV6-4	CASSDPRPQAGGLEQYF	TGTGCCAGCAGTGACCCGCGACCCCAAGCGGGGGGGCTCGAGCAGTACTTC
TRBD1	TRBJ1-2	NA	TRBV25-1	CASSDDRAYYGYTF	TGTGCCAGCAGTGATGACAGGGCCTACTATGGCTACACCTTC
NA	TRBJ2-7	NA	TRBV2	CASSGQGGGLDEQYF	TGTGCCAGCAGTGGGCAGGGTGGGGGACTGGATGAGCAGTACTTC
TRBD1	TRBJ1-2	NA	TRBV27	CASSLSTGLYGYTF	TGTGCCAGCAGTTTATCGACAGGGTTATATGGCTACACCTTC
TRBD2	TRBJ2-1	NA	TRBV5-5	CASSLGAGGGAYDEQFF	TGTGCCAGCAGCTTGGGCGCAGGCGGGGGTGCGTACGATGAGCAGTTCTTC
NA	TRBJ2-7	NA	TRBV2	CASTRGYEQYF	TGTGCCAGCACAAGGGGCTACGAGCAGTACTTC
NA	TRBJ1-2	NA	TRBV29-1	CSARANREGLSYTF	TGCAGCGCCCGAGCAAACAGGGAAGGACTTAGCTACACCTTC